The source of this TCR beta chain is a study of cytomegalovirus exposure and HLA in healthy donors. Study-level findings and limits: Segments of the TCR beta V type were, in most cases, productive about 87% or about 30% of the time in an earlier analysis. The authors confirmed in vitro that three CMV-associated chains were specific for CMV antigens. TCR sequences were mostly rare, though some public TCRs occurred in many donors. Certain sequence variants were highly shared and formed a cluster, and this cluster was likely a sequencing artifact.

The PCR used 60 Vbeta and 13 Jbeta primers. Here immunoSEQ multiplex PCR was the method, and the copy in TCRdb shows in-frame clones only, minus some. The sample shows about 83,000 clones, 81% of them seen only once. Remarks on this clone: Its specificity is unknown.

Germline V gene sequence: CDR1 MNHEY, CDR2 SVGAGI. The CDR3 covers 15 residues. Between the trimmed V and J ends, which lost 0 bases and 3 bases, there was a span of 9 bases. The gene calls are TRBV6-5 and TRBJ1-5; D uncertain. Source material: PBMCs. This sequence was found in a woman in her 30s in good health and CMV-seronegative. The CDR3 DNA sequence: TGTGCCAGCAGTTACTCGATCGGAGCCAATCAGCCCCAGCATTTT. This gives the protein CASSYSIGANQPQHF.